These T cell receptor beta chains were read from a single sample in a study of siplizumab effects on memory and regulatory T cells. Data came from immunoSEQ multiplex PCR; TCRdb stores just in-frame clones and leaves some out. In the table there are roughly 50,000 clones, roughly 87% of which are singletons. What was sequenced was naive CD8+ T cells sorted from blood. The receptor set was obtained from a human donor in good health. Both conserved end residues are part of each CDR3. The order of the fields is V gene, J gene, D gene, clone size, CDR3 DNA, CDR3 protein. A D gene is named only where the DNA matches it firmly. Clone size is shown for a subset of rows, as once, few, many or a class of expanded clone.

>TRBV7-2|TRBJ2-5|-|-
TGTGCCAGCGGGGGGCCGAACCAAGAGACCCAGTACTTC
CASGGPNQETQYF
>TRBV25-1|TRBJ2-1|TRBD2|-
TGTGTGGTAGCGGGAGGGGATGAGCAGTTCTTC
CVVAGGDEQFF
>TRBV7-9|TRBJ1-2|-|-
TGTGCCATCAGTACTCTACAGATACGACTCTATGGCTACACCTTC
CAISTLQIRLYGYTF
>TRBV10-3|TRBJ2-2|TRBD2|-
TGTGCCATCAGTGAGCCTATAAGCGGGGGTCCTAACACCGGGGAGCTGTTTTTT
CAISEPISGGPNTGELFF
>TRBV5-4|TRBJ2-7|-|few
TGTGCCAGCAGCAAGCGGGACAGCCCCTACGAGCAGTACTTC
CASSKRDSPYEQYF
>TRBV19|TRBJ1-4|-|-
TGTGCCCTAAGTAGTACAGGGAGAGGAGAAAAACTGTTTTTT
CALSSTGRGEKLFF
>TRBV27|TRBJ2-1|-|-
TGTGCCAGCAGTTTCTACATCGTGGATGAGCAGTTCTTC
CASSFYIVDEQFF
>TRBV4-1|TRBJ1-1|TRBD1|-
TGCGCCAGCAGCCAAGATGCAGGGGGCACTGAAGCTTTCTTT
CASSQDAGGTEAFF
>TRBV4-1|TRBJ1-2|-|-
TGCGCCAGCAGCCAAGATGCTACTTGGGCCACCCATGGCTACACCTTC
CASSQDATWATHGYTF
>TRBV11-3|TRBJ2-3|TRBD2|-
TGTGCCAGCAGATCTAGCGGGGATGGCGCAGATACGCAGTATTTT
CASRSSGDGADTQYF
>TRBV5-1|TRBJ2-7|-|-
TGCGCCAGCAGCTTGGGGACCCGATCGTGGCAGTACTTC
CASSLGTRSWQYF
>TRBV4-1|TRBJ2-1|-|-
TGCGCCAGCAGCCAAGATTCGCAGTCGAGCTCCTACAATGAGCAGTTCTTC
CASSQDSQSSSYNEQFF
>TRBV15|TRBJ2-5|TRBD1|-
TGTGCCACCAGATTGACAGGGGACCAAGAGACCCAGTACTTC
CATRLTGDQETQYF
>TRBV6-5|TRBJ1-5|-|-
TGTGCCAGCAGTTTTAGCACAGGGAGTAATCAGCCCCAGCATTTT
CASSFSTGSNQPQHF
>TRBV29-1|TRBJ2-1|TRBD1|once
TGCAGCGTTGAAGAAAGAGGGGGCACTGAGCAGTTCTTC
CSVEERGGTEQFF
>TRBV19|TRBJ2-7|-|-
TGTGCCAGTACCCCACCAGAGGGGGAGCAGTACTTC
CASTPPEGEQYF
>TRBV25-1|TRBJ2-7|-|-
TGTGCCAGCAGTGAGGGGGGGCGCGGGTACTTC
CASSEGGRGYF
>TRBV4-2|TRBJ1-5|-|-
TGTGCCAGCAGCCTACTTGACAGCGATAATCAGCCCCAGCATTTT
CASSLLDSDNQPQHF
>TRBV6-5|TRBJ1-3|-|few
TGTGCCAGCAGTTACTCGCCCGGGGGGGCTGGAAACACCATATATTTT
CASSYSPGGAGNTIYF
>TRBV14|TRBJ2-5|-|-
TGTGCCAGCAGCCAAGGTCTTCCGTACCAAGAGACCCAGTACTTC
CASSQGLPYQETQYF
>TRBV19|TRBJ2-6|-|-
TGTGCCAGTAATACTCAGGGGTGGGCCAACGTCCTGACTTTC
CASNTQGWANVLTF
>TRBV9|TRBJ2-7|-|once
TGTGCCAGCAGCGGACGGGCCGGCGAGCAGTACTTC
CASSGRAGEQYF
>TRBV6-4|TRBJ1-2|-|-
TGTGCCAGCAGTGACTTGGCGGGCTATGGCTACACCTTC
CASSDLAGYGYTF
>TRBV7-9|TRBJ2-7|TRBD1|-
TGTGCCAGCAGCCCACCGGGACAGGCCTACGAGCAGTACTTC
CASSPPGQAYEQYF
>TRBV28|TRBJ2-1|TRBD2|-
TGTGCCAGCAGTTTATGCCCCGCCCTCATGTCCCAGGGACTAGCGGGGGGGAACTCCAATGAGCAGTTCTTC
CASSLCPALMSQGLAGGNSNEQFF
>TRBV19|TRBJ1-1|-|-
TGTGCCAGTAACCCCCGGGGCTTCACTGAAGCTTTCTTT
CASNPRGFTEAFF
>TRBV6-5|TRBJ2-7|TRBD1|once
TGTGCCAGCAGTTCGAGAAGGGACAGGGGCATCCACGAGCAGTACTTC
CASSSRRDRGIHEQYF
>TRBV28|TRBJ1-2|TRBD1|-
TGTGCCAGCAGTACGAGACAGGGTTGGAGCTATGGCTACACCTTC
CASSTRQGWSYGYTF
>TRBV19|TRBJ1-5|-|-
TGTGCCAGTAGTATAGCGGGGCGGCCCAATCAGCCCCAGCATTTT
CASSIAGRPNQPQHF
>TRBV15|TRBJ2-7|TRBD2|-
TGTGCCACCAGCCCTTGGGGAGGGGAGCCCTACGAGCAGTACTTC
CATSPWGGEPYEQYF
>TRBV4-2|TRBJ1-1|TRBD1|-
TGTGCCAGCAGCCAAGCTCGACAGGGCAACACTGAAGCTTTCTTT
CASSQARQGNTEAFF
>TRBV29-1|TRBJ2-3|TRBD2|-
TGCAGCGCCAGATTAGCGGGAGGTCCAGATACGCAGTATTTT
CSARLAGGPDTQYF
>TRBV15|TRBJ1-2|-|-
TGTGCCACCAGCCTTCCTGAAGGGGACTATGGCTACACCTTC
CATSLPEGDYGYTF
>TRBV7-9|TRBJ2-7|-|-
TGTGCCAGCAGCTTTGCTTCGATCGGCGACGAGCAGTACTTC
CASSFASIGDEQYF
>TRBV7-6|TRBJ2-7|-|-
TGTGCCAGCAGCCCCCCGGGGGGCGGTTACGAGCAGTACTTC
CASSPPGGGYEQYF
>TRBV9|TRBJ2-3|TRBD2|once
TGTGCCAGCAGCGGATGGGCTAGCGGGGTAGATACGCAGTATTTT
CASSGWASGVDTQYF
>TRBV7-3|TRBJ1-5|-|-
TGTGCCAGCAGCCCCAGCGGGGGGCAGCCCCAGCATTTT
CASSPSGGQPQHF
>TRBV4-2|TRBJ1-2|-|-
TGTGCCAGCAGCCAAGAAGGAACTGTCGGGTTGTATGGCTACACCTTC
CASSQEGTVGLYGYTF
>TRBV4-1|TRBJ2-1|-|-
TGCGCCAGCAGCCAACTCCGGACAGACAACAATGAGCAGTTCTTC
CASSQLRTDNNEQFF
>TRBV29-1|TRBJ1-2|TRBD1|-
TGCAGCGTTTTTTTGGGGGACAGGGCGGCCTATGGCTACACCTTC
CSVFLGDRAAYGYTF
>TRBV6-5|TRBJ2-2|TRBD1|-
TGTGCCAGCAGTGGGACAGAGGCTTCAGGCGGGGAGCTGTTTTTT
CASSGTEASGGELFF